Here is one T cell receptor (beta chain) with its context. The antigen remains unidentified. This specimen comes from a study of CXCR3-negative and CXCR3-positive naive CD8 T cells. Study outcomes and limitations: Naive subsets did not differ in surface CD5, and TRB CDR3 properties served to infer TCR strength. Each naive subset displayed comparably high diversity, whereas memory CD8+ cells displayed much lower diversity. In CXCR3-positive naive cells, the TRB CDR3s were more hydrophobic than in CXCR3-negative naive cells. Cryopreservation partially lowered CXCR3 expression, so most assays used fresh PBMCs.

Libraries were UMI-labeled 5' RACE TRB cDNA. TCRdb reprocessed the 5' RACE reads and keeps a single row for each CDR3 protein, giving no DNA. In all, the sample yields 140,000 to 150,000 distinct CDR3 sequences. The CDR3 totals 14 residues. Germline CDR1 SGHAT, CDR2 FQNNGV. Per CD8+ T cell subset, triplicate sorts of 300,000 cells each were done. The receptor's source is a human donor in good health. Some clones in this sample may be carry-over from other donors' samples. The material sequenced was naive CXCR3+ CD8+ T cells from blood. The subset denotes: CD45RO-CCR7+CD27+CD95- naive CD8+ T cells expressing CXCR3 (TNR3+). The chain carries TRBV11-2 and TRBJ2-7; TCRdb reports TRBD2, a call that lacks DNA to check it against. CDR3 protein: CASSLAESPYEQYF.